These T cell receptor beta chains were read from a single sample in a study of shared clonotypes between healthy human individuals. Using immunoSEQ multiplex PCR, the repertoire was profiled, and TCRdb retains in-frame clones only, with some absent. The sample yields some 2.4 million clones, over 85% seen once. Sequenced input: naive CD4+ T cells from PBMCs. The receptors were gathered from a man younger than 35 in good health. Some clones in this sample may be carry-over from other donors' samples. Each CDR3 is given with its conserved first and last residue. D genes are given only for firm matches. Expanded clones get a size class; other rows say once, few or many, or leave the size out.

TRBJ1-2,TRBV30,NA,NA,CAWSVGHGFYGYTF,TGTGCCTGGAGTGTAGGCCACGGCTTCTATGGCTACACCTTC
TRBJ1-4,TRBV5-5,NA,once,CASSYLAFGELFF,TGTGCCAGCAGCTATCTGGCTTTCGGGGAACTGTTTTTT
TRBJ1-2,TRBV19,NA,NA,CASSRQNYGYTF,TGTGCCAGTAGTAGACAGAACTATGGCTACACCTTC
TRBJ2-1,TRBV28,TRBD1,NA,CASSLSGQGGHEQFF,TGTGCCAGCAGTTTAAGTGGACAGGGAGGCCATGAGCAGTTCTTC
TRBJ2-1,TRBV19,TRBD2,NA,CASLGLVIQNEQFF,TGTGCCAGTCTCGGACTAGTTATTCAGAATGAGCAGTTCTTC
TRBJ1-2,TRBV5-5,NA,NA,CASSLAVTNYGYTF,TGTGCCAGCAGCTTGGCGGTGACAAACTATGGCTACACCTTC
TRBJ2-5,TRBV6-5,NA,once,CASSPRGLMGQTQYF,TGTGCCAGCAGTCCTCGGGGGCTGATGGGGCAGACCCAGTACTTC
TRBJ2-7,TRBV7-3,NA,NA,CASSLGWDYEQYF,TGTGCCAGCAGCTTAGGGTGGGACTACGAGCAGTACTTC
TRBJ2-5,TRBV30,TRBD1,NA,CAWSPSRTGAGGETQYF,TGTGCCTGGAGTCCCTCCCGGACAGGGGCGGGCGGGGAGACCCAGTACTTC
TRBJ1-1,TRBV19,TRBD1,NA,CASSIGQGSNTEAFF,TGTGCCAGTAGTATCGGACAGGGCTCGAACACTGAAGCTTTCTTT
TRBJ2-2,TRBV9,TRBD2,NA,CASSATSANTGELFF,TGTGCCAGCAGCGCGACTAGCGCGAACACCGGGGAGCTGTTTTTT
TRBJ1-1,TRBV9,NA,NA,CASSPLRAGAEAFF,TGTGCCAGCAGCCCTTTAAGGGCAGGGGCTGAAGCTTTCTTT
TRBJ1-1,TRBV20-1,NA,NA,CSASHTEAFF,TGCAGTGCTAGCCACACTGAAGCTTTCTTT
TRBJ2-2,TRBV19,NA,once,CASSIRKSYTGELFF,TGTGCCAGTAGTATAAGGAAAAGTTACACCGGGGAGCTGTTTTTT
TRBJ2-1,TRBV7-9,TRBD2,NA,CASSSRLAGGYVNNEQFF,TGTGCCAGCAGCTCCAGACTAGCGGGAGGGTACGTCAACAATGAGCAGTTCTTC
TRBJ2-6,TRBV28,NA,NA,CASSFLTGYSGANVLTF,TGTGCCAGCAGTTTTCTCACAGGGTACTCTGGGGCCAACGTCCTGACTTTC
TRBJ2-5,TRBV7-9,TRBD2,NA,CATSGSLQETQYF,TGTGCCACGAGCGGGAGTCTCCAAGAGACCCAGTACTTC
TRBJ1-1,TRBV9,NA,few,CASSVDPTNTEAFF,TGTGCCAGCAGCGTAGATCCAACGAACACTGAAGCTTTCTTT
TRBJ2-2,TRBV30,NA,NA,CACSPGLNTGELFF,TGTGCCTGCTCTCCTGGACTGAACACCGGGGAGCTGTTTTTT
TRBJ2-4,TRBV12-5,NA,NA,CASGSSENIQYF,TGTGCTAGTGGTTCATCGGAAAACATTCAGTACTTC
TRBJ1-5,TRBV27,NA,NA,CASSAGSKPQHF,TGTGCCAGCAGTGCAGGGAGTAAGCCCCAGCATTTT
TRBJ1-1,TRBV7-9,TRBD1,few,CASSHGQVDTEAFF,TGTGCCAGCAGCCACGGACAGGTTGACACTGAAGCTTTCTTT
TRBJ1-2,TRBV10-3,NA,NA,CAIRASHRDRIVGTYTF,TGTGCCATCAGAGCATCTCACCGGGACCGCATTGTGGGCACCTACACCTTC
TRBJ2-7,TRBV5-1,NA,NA,CASSLERADLAYEQYF,TGCGCCAGCAGCTTGGAGAGGGCCGACCTCGCCTACGAGCAGTACTTC
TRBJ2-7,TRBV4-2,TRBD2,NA,CASSQGKTSGNSYEQYF,TGTGCCAGCAGCCAAGGGAAGACTAGCGGGAACTCCTACGAGCAGTACTTC
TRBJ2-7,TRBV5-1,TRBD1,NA,CASSLPPDRAYEQYF,TGCGCCAGCAGCCTACCCCCGGACAGGGCCTACGAGCAGTACTTC
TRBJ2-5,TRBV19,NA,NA,CASSIGSWGETQYF,TGTGCCAGTAGTATTGGGTCGTGGGGAGAGACCCAGTACTTC
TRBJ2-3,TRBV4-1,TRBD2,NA,CASSQTPGLAGGTDTQYF,TGCGCCAGCAGCCAAACTCCGGGACTAGCGGGAGGGACAGATACGCAGTATTTT
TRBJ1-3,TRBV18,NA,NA,CASEGPGDTIYF,TGTGCCAGCGAAGGACCGGGCGACACCATATATTTT